This T cell receptor beta chain was recovered during a study of blood T cell repertoires in COVID-19. The wider study: T cells, B-cell-depleted T cells, or PBMCs supplied cDNA or gDNA.

Living in about two dozen US areas, the participants were between roughly 18 and 95 years of age. Participants' own reports of clinical history determined their cohort assignment. Germline CDR1 is MNHEY and CDR2 is SVGAGI. Trimming left V 0 bases short and J 0 bases short, with 12 bases between. The CDR3 is 16 residues long. Methods used by the authors: From reference gene primer amplification, estimates of nucleated cell counts were derived. Using immunoSEQ multiplex PCR, the repertoire was profiled, and TCRdb retains in-frame clones only, with some absent. Clone size and V and J calls were adopted from that table, with D and trimming inferred from the DNA. The table includes around 160,000 clones, approximately 86% detected once.

This clonotype was sampled from a woman in her 40s who had been exposed to COVID-19. The chain is built from TRBV6-5 and TRBJ2-7, with D unresolved. Sequencing input: PBMCs or T cells enriched from blood (not recorded which). The CDR3: CASSYSGRLSSYEQYF. Here the CDR3 DNA reads TGTGCCAGCAGTTACTCAGGCAGGTTAAGCTCCTACGAGCAGTACTTC.